The clone carrying this T cell receptor beta chain was seen repeatedly, ten times or more. Libraries from sorted cells used 900,000 to 1,000,000 T cells (CD4+ or CD8+). TCRdb re-analysed the 5' RACE reads in MiXCR, keeping a single row per CDR3 protein. The sample has 18,000 or so distinct CDR3 sequences, approximately 12% seen once; the top ten hold under 30%. The data stem from a study of neurological immune-mediated disorders. Sample: CD8+ T cells from blood. This receptor was obtained from a woman in her forties or fifties in good health.

This chain's CDR3 is CASSQTGGSYEQYF. The DNA of the CDR3 is TGTGCCAGCAGCCAAACGGGAGGCTCCTACGAGCAGTACTTC. The chain combines TRBV12-3 or TRBV12-4 with TRBJ2-7; TRBD2 matches 7 bases. This CDR3 is built from 14 residues. V lost 6 bases, J lost 0 bases, and 5 bases stayed unmatched.